Reported below is one TCR beta chain. With 60 Vbeta and 13 Jbeta primers, the PCR was carried out. Clones were sequenced by immunoSEQ multiplex PCR, and TCRdb holds only the in-frame ones, with some missing. The sample includes 160,000 or so clones, around 80% of them seen just once. The data belong to a study of cytomegalovirus exposure and HLA in healthy donors. The J segment lost 3 bases and the V segment lost 8 bases, leaving 10 bases of the junction unmatched. CDR1 MDHEN and CDR2 SYDVKM come from the germline V gene. The CDR3 sequence is 14 residues long. This sequence was found in a female donor in good health and CMV-seronegative. Sequenced sample: PBMCs. The chain links TRBV28 to TRBJ2-7, with TRBD2 identical over 7 bases. CDR3 in DNA: TGTGCCAGCCTTGGCGGGGTAGCGGGCTACGAGCAGTACTTC. It yields the protein CASLGGVAGYEQYF. Looking up the rest from reference TRBV28 and TRBJ2-7 gives the full variable domain: DVKVTQSSRYLVKRTGEKVFLECVQDMDHENMFWYRQDPGLGLRLIYFSYDVKMKEKGDIPEGYSVSREKKERFSLILESASTNQTSMYLCASLGGVAGYEQYFGPGTRLTVT.